One sample yielded the 31 T cell receptor beta chains listed below, sequenced in a study of early T cells in non-severe SARS-CoV-2 infection. TCRdb passed the 5' RACE reads through MiXCR, listing each CDR3 protein once. Here the sample spans 50,000 to 70,000 distinct CDR3 sequences, 14% to 15% being singletons. Specimen: whole blood, collected at baseline. These receptors were taken from an adult who was a healthcare worker with PCR-confirmed SARS-CoV-2 infection or an uninfected control (not recorded which).

In its sample, this clonotype was seen many times. CDR3 residues: CASSLMGGRYEQYF. In DNA, the CDR3 is TGTGCCAGCAGTCTAATGGGCGGTAGGTACGAGCAGTACTTC. This chain joins TRBV28 and TRBJ2-7, with unresolved D. Trimming removed 5 bases from V and 4 bases from J, with 15 bases in between. The CDR3 loop spans 14 amino acids. The germline gives CDR1 MDHEN, CDR2 SYDVKM.

The V call is TRBV24-1, the J call TRBJ2-1; D remains ambiguous. This CDR3 is 16 amino acids long. Germline loops: CDR1 KGHDR, CDR2 SFDVKD. Trimming pared 2 bases from V and 0 bases from J, leaving 10 bases between. CDR3 in amino acids: CATSDSDASSYNEQFF. In nucleotides, the CDR3 is TGTGCCACCAGTGATTCGGATGCGAGCTCCTACAATGAGCAGTTCTTC.

This clonotype came up a few times. The chain has TRBV12-3 or TRBV12-4 and TRBJ2-1; 8 bases match TRBD1. V lost 6 bases and J lost 6; bases outside the gene matches: 7. The CDR3 totals 14 residues. As DNA, the CDR3 is TGTGCCAGCAGCTCCACAGGGGGGTCCAATGAGCAGTTCTTC. Amino acid sequence: CASSSTGGSNEQFF.

This clonotype was counted a few times. This chain connects TRBV18 to TRBJ2-7; D is ambiguous. V was shortened by 0 bases and J by 1 base, with 7 bases between the two germline ends. There are 14 residues in the CDR3. The germline gives CDR1 KGHSH, CDR2 LQKENI. CDR3 coding DNA: TGTGCCAGCTCACCACCTTTCACTTCCTACGAGCAGTACTTC. Protein sequence: CASSPPFTSYEQYF.

V usage is TRBV11-2 and J usage is TRBJ2-2; 9 bases map to TRBD1. The germline V gene has CDR1 SGHAT and CDR2 FQNNGV. V lost 1 base to trimming and J lost 7 bases; unmatched junction nucleotides: 4. This CDR3 region has 15 residues. The CDR3 protein is CASSLVQGADGELFF. The CDR3 region has the DNA TGTGCCAGCAGCTTAGTACAGGGGGCGGACGGGGAGCTGTTTTTT.

The J gene is TRBJ1-6, the V gene TRBV14; a possible D gene is TRBD1 (6 bases). V lost 4 bases and J lost 6, with 7 bases in between. This CDR3 is 13 amino acids long. Germline V gene sequence: CDR1 SGHDN, CDR2 FVKESK. CDR3 sequence: CASSPGVNSPLHF. Here the CDR3 DNA reads TGTGCCAGCAGCCCAGGGGTTAATTCACCCCTCCACTTT.

In this sample, this clonotype turned up many times. The genes are TRBV4-1 and TRBJ1-2; 8 bases align to TRBD1. The CDR3 loop spans 14 amino acids. CDR1 MGHRA and CDR2 YSYEKL come from the germline V gene. V lost 1 base, J lost 8 bases, and 6 bases stayed unmatched. CDR3 sequence (DNA): TGCGCCAGCAGCCAAGGACAGGGGTTACGGGGCTACACCTTC. Its translation: CASSQGQGLRGYTF.

This clonotype has ten or more counts. J is TRBJ1-6 and V is TRBV5-1, with TRBD1 matching over 8 bases. The CDR3 is made up of 15 amino acids. Germline trimming cut 0 bases from V and 9 bases from J; bases unmatched to any gene: 5. The germline V gene encodes CDR1 SGHRS and CDR2 YFSETQ. In nucleotides, the CDR3 is TGCGCCAGCAGCTTGGCCGGGACAGGACGTTCACCCCTCCACTTT. It is translated as CASSLAGTGRSPLHF.

The rearrangement uses TRBV20-1 and TRBJ1-2; 11 nucleotides align to TRBD1. Germline CDR1 and CDR2: DFQATT and SNEGSKA (reference sequence). Trimming removed 5 bases from V and 2 bases from J; junction bases left unmatched: 4. The CDR3 spans 14 residues. As DNA, the CDR3 is TGCAGTGCTGGCGGACAGGGGGCCAACTATGGCTACACCTTC. It specifies CSAGGQGANYGYTF.

This clonotype was counted only a few times. The CDR3 sequence is CASSLGGTGYYEQYF. In DNA form, the CDR3 reads TGTGCCAGCAGTTTAGGCGGGACAGGGTACTACGAGCAGTACTTC. The chain combines TRBV12-3 or TRBV12-4 with TRBJ2-7; TRBD1 matches 9 bases. The CDR3 has 15 amino acids. V was pared by 1 base and J by 3 bases, with 4 bases of the junction left unmatched.

The V and J genes are TRBV10-3 and TRBJ2-1, with 14 bases lining up with TRBD2. Germline V gene lookup returns CDR1 ENHRY and CDR2 SYGVKD. V shed 2 bases and J 13 bases; nucleotides not matched to a gene: 10. The length of the CDR3 is 16 residues. The DNA for the CDR3 is TGTGCCATCAGTGAGCCGGGACTAGCGGGAGAGGCCCGCCAGTTCTTC. The encoded protein is CAISEPGLAGEARQFF.

Concerning this clonotype: A junction end diverges from the germline sequence, so it may reflect a read error. This rearrangement joins TRBV10-2 to TRBJ2-5, with 9 bases lining up with TRBD2. CDR1 WSHSY and CDR2 SAAADI come from the germline V gene. The CDR3 has 14 residues. The CDR3 sequence: CASSASGVQGTQYF. The CDR3 DNA reads as TGCGCCAGCAGTGCTAGCGGGGTCCAAGGGACCCAGTACTTC.

Note on this clonotype: Since a much larger clone is just one base distant, this may be a read error. CDR3 DNA: TGTGCCAGCAGTTATCGCCGGGGACGGATCAGCACAGATACGCAGTATTTT. The encoded protein is CASSYRRGRISTDTQYF. This chain connects TRBV6-5 to TRBJ2-3; D might be TRBD1 or TRBD2, each matching 5 bases. The length of the CDR3 is 17 residues. The germline gives CDR1 MNHEY, CDR2 SVGAGI. Trimming pared 3 bases from V and 0 bases from J, leaving 16 bases between.

This clonotype was counted only a few times. This chain joins TRBV11-2 and TRBJ2-1; TRBD2 aligns across 9 bases. CDR3 length equals 17 residues. Germline loops: CDR1 SGHAT, CDR2 FQNNGV. J lost 7 bases, V lost 4 bases, and 14 bases had no gene match. The CDR3 here is CASSYRPREGLENEQFF. The CDR3 nucleotides read TGTGCCAGCAGCTACCGGCCGCGGGAGGGATTGGAGAATGAGCAGTTCTTC.

This clonotype has only a few counts. This chain connects TRBV6-6 to TRBJ2-1; D unresolved. V lost 0 bases and J 15 bases, leaving 9 bases between the germline ends. Germline V lookup: CDR1 MNHNY, CDR2 SVGAGI (reference sequence). The CDR3 runs 11 residues. The CDR3 is CASSYSGIAFF. The CDR3 region has the DNA TGTGCCAGCAGTTACTCAGGGATAGCGTTCTTC.

The chain couples TRBV20-1 to TRBJ1-5, with 8 bases aligning to TRBD1. The ends lost 5 bases at V and 3 bases at J; junction bases unmatched: 3. Looked up from germline, CDR1 is DFQATT and CDR2 is SNEGSKA (reference sequence). The CDR3 totals 13 residues. DNA for the CDR3: TGCAGTGCTTCGACAGGGGACAATCAGCCCCAGCATTTT. Residues: CSASTGDNQPQHF.

V and J are TRBV7-2 and TRBJ1-1, with D uncertain. From germline, CDR1 is SGHTA and CDR2 FQGNSA. The CDR3 is made up of 14 amino acids. The V end was cut by 1 base, the J end by 5 bases, with 11 bases between. The CDR3 is CASSLVSQVTEAFF. The DNA for the CDR3 is TGTGCCAGCAGCTTAGTTTCCCAGGTGACTGAAGCTTTCTTT. Combining the CDR3 with reference TRBV7-2 and TRBJ1-1 gives the whole variable domain GAGVSQSPSNKVTEKGKDVELRCDPISGHTALYWYRQSLGQGLEFLIYFQGNSAPDKSGLPSDRFSAERTGGSVSTLTIQRTQQEDSAVYLCASSLVSQVTEAFFGQGTRLTVV.

Only a few counts were recorded for this clonotype. V and J are TRBV18 and TRBJ1-1; D remains ambiguous. Germline CDR1 is KGHSH and CDR2 is LQKENI. The CDR3 has 14 amino acids. V was pared by 3 bases and J by 5 bases, with 13 bases between. CDR3 nucleotide sequence: TGTGCCAGCTCACCCCTCCGGATTGAGACTGAAGCTTTCTTT. This encodes CASSPLRIETEAFF.

The chain joins TRBV14 to TRBJ1-1; the D gene is possibly TRBD1 (5 bases). Germline V gene data show CDR1 as SGHDN and CDR2 as FVKESK. The CDR3 consists of 13 residues. The V gene lost 6 bases and the J gene lost 3 bases, with 11 bases spanning the gap. Here the CDR3 reads CASRRQRHTEAFF. Here the CDR3 DNA reads TGTGCCAGCAGGCGACAGCGACACACTGAAGCTTTCTTT.

This clonotype was seen a handful of times. The J gene is TRBJ1-4, the V gene TRBV2; maybe TRBD1 (6 bases). The CDR3 totals 12 residues. CDR1 is SNHLY, CDR2 FYNNEI, per germline. Between the trimmed V and J ends, which lost 6 bases and 8 bases, there was a span of 10 bases. The CDR3 region has the DNA TGTGCCAGCAGGACAGGCAGGGAAAAACTGTTTTTT. This codes for CASRTGREKLFF.

Here the CDR3 DNA reads TGTGCCAGCAGCCAAGGACAGGGGATCCCTCTGCAAGAGACCCAGTACTTC. Translated: CASSQGQGIPLQETQYF. This chain joins TRBV3-1 and TRBJ2-5; 8 bases align to TRBD1. This CDR3 has 17 residues. The junction had 9 bases not matched to a gene; V was cut back by 1 base and J by 2 bases. The germline CDR1 and CDR2 sequences are LGHDT and YNNKEL (reference sequence).

This clonotype was picked up many times. The gene calls are TRBV15 and TRBJ2-1; D may be TRBD1 (5 bases). From germline, CDR1 is LNHNV and CDR2 YYDKDF (reference sequence). CDR3 size: 15 residues. The ends were cut back, 4 bases at V and 3 bases at J, with 13 bases in the middle. CDR3 coding DNA: TGTGCCACCAGCAAGGAAGGGGATAGCTACAATGAGCAGTTCTTC. Amino acid sequence: CATSKEGDSYNEQFF.

This clonotype was counted at least ten times. The rearrangement uses TRBV12-3 or TRBV12-4 and TRBJ2-1; 7 nucleotides agree with TRBD1. CDR3 length: 14 residues. The J segment lost 8 bases and the V segment lost 3 bases, leaving 7 bases of the junction unmatched. CDR3 nucleotide sequence: TGTGCCAGCAGTTTTGCAGGGGGAAAGGATGAGCAGTTCTTC. Its translation is CASSFAGGKDEQFF.

In this sample, this clonotype turned up a few times. The gene calls are TRBV4-1 and TRBJ1-5; TRBD1 aligns across 7 bases. The V gene's germline CDR1 is MGHRA and CDR2 YSYEKL. The CDR3 loop spans 17 amino acids. J was trimmed by 1 base and V by 0 bases; bases with no gene match: 6. CDR3 amino acids: CASSQDRTGGSNQPQHF. In DNA form, the CDR3 reads TGCGCCAGCAGCCAAGATCGGACAGGAGGGAGCAATCAGCCCCAGCATTTT.

In DNA form, the CDR3 reads TGTGCCAGCAGCTCCCGGGAGTCTAACTACGAGCAGTACTTC. Its protein product is CASSSRESNYEQYF. The chain recombines TRBV7-8 with TRBJ2-7; a weak D match, TRBD2 (6 bases). CDR1 is SGHVS, CDR2 FQNEAQ, per germline. With 4 bases removed from V and 3 bases from J, the gap between germline ends came to 13 bases. The length of the CDR3 is 14 residues.

This CDR3 is CSAARDTYTEAFF. In nucleotides, the CDR3 is TGCAGTGCTGCTAGGGATACCTACACTGAAGCTTTCTTT. The rearrangement uses TRBV20-1 and TRBJ1-1, with D hard to call. CDR1 and CDR2 from the germline V gene are DFQATT and SNEGSKA (reference sequence). The CDR3 is made up of 13 amino acids. Trimming removed 5 bases from V and 3 bases from J, with 13 bases in between.

This clonotype has more than one count but fewer than ten. The chain couples TRBV28 to TRBJ2-7; TRBD1 is a possible D gene (6 bases). V lost 3 bases to trimming and J lost 1 base, with 16 bases between them. The length of the CDR3 is 16 residues. Germline lookup yields CDR1 MDHEN and CDR2 SYDVKM. The chain's CDR3 is CASSFDWGRGSYEQYF. DNA for the CDR3: TGTGCCAGCAGTTTTGATTGGGGCAGGGGTTCCTACGAGCAGTACTTC.

This sequence joins TRBV6-5 and TRBJ2-3, with a tentative D call TRBD2 (5 bases). Per germline, CDR1 MNHEY and CDR2 SVGAGI. The CDR3 has 14 amino acids. The V end lost 0 bases, the J end lost 1 base, and 5 bases lay between the germline ends. CDR3 amino acids: CASSYSGGTDTQYF. CDR3 in DNA: TGTGCCAGCAGTTACTCCGGGGGCACAGATACGCAGTATTTT.

The V and J genes are TRBV4-1 and TRBJ2-3, with TRBD1 matching over 8 bases. The CDR3 contains 18 residues. Germline assignment: CDR1 MGHRA and CDR2 YSYEKL. Trimming at V came to 3 bases and at J to 2 bases, leaving 13 bases not matched to a gene. The CDR3 DNA sequence: TGCGCCAGCAGCCAGAGTGCCCTTCGGACAGGGCTCACAGATACGCAGTATTTT. It yields the protein CASSQSALRTGLTDTQYF.

The rearrangement uses TRBV3-1 and TRBJ2-7, with 10 nucleotides matching TRBD2. Trimming cost V 0 bases and J 2 bases; bases outside gene matches: 1. The CDR3 totals 15 residues. CDR1 and CDR2 (germline): LGHDT, YNNKEL (reference sequence). Here the CDR3 reads CASSQDLAGAYEQYF. Here the CDR3 DNA reads TGTGCCAGCAGCCAAGACCTAGCGGGAGCCTACGAGCAGTACTTC.

This clonotype has ten or more counts. The genes are TRBV25-1 and TRBJ2-5; no definite D call. CDR3 length: 11 amino acids. V dropped 5 bases and J dropped 5 bases, with 6 bases sitting between them. Germline assignment: CDR1 MGHDK and CDR2 SYGVNS. The CDR3 DNA reads TGTGCCAGCAGTCGCAGGGAGACCCAGTACTTC. Translated: CASSRRETQYF. The full variable domain, completed using reference TRBV25-1 and TRBJ2-5, is EADIYQTPRYLVIGTGKKITLECSQTMGHDKMYWYQQDPGMELHLIHYSYGVNSTEKGDLSSESTVSRIRTEHFPLTLESARPSHTSQYLCASSRRETQYFGPGTRLLVL.